Reported below is one T cell receptor beta chain. The antigen remains unidentified. Just one base apart from a much larger clone, this may be a read error. This record belongs to a study of post-analysis software for immune sequencing data. Unique molecular identifiers tagged the TCR beta cDNA libraries. TCRdb reprocessed the PCR reads with MiXCR, giving one entry per CDR3 protein. Of about 260,000 distinct CDR3 sequences listed, 35% to 40% are singletons. Study-wide findings and caveats: A handful of TRBV segments were significantly more frequent in patients than in controls. TRBV5-6, TRBV5-1 and TRBV20-1 were among these segments.

The CDR3 covers 13 residues. The V segment lost 4 bases and the J segment 12 bases; nucleotides outside the gene matches: 9. Germline CDR1 and CDR2: SEHNR and FQNEAQ (reference sequence). The chain uses TRBV7-9 and TRBJ1-2, with TRBD1 matching 9 bases. The sequence was collected from a girl between 10 and 17 years old with multiple sclerosis. Sequencing was carried out using blood. The CDR3, as DNA: TGTGCCAGCAGCTCAGACAGGGGGGGCGGCCACACCTTC. Protein sequence: CASSSDRGGGHTF.